Below are 3 T cell receptor beta chains sequenced from a single sample in a study of blood T cells in healthy people across ages. Then a second PCR, running roughly 7 to 11 cycles, was carried out with a sample-barcoded 5' primer and a J-beta primer mix. Using its own MiXCR run on the 5' RACE reads, TCRdb lists one record per CDR3 protein. The sample includes some 1.7 million distinct CDR3 sequences, 28% seen only once; the top ten take 7.7%. The sequenced sample was blood. These receptors came from a woman in her 30s in good health.

This clonotype was seen repeatedly, ten times or more. The chain couples TRBV12-3 or TRBV12-4 to TRBJ2-5; D gene ambiguous. The CDR3 covers 15 residues. V was pared by 5 bases and J by 0 bases, with 13 bases between. The CDR3 DNA follows: TGTGCCAGCAGTGCGCCCCCCGGACACCAAGAGACCCAGTACTTC. Protein: CASSAPPGHQETQYF.

At least ten counts were recorded for this clonotype. The chain recombines TRBV2 with TRBJ2-7; possibly TRBD2 for D (5 bases). This CDR3 contains 13 residues. V lost 2 bases and J 6 bases, leaving 11 bases between the germline ends. Looked up from germline, CDR1 is SNHLY and CDR2 is FYNNEI. The CDR3 is CASSESGYSEQYF. CDR3 DNA sequence: TGTGCCAGCAGTGAATCGGGGTACAGCGAGCAGTACTTC. Supplemented by reference TRBV2 and TRBJ2-7, the full variable domain reads EPEVTQTPSHQVTQMGQEVILRCVPISNHLYFYWYRQILGQKVEFLVSFYNNEISEKSEIFDDQFSVERPDGSNFTLKIRSTKLEDSAMYFCASSESGYSEQYFGPGTRLTVT.

Only a few counts were recorded for this clonotype. The V gene is TRBV15, the J gene TRBJ1-1; D gene ambiguous. The CDR3 spans 13 residues. Between the trimmed V and J ends, which lost 1 base and 3 bases, there was a span of 6 bases. The germline V gene encodes CDR1 LNHNV and CDR2 YYDKDF (reference sequence). The CDR3 protein is CATSRVGDTEAFF. The DNA of the CDR3 is TGTGCCACCAGCAGAGTCGGGGACACTGAAGCTTTCTTT.